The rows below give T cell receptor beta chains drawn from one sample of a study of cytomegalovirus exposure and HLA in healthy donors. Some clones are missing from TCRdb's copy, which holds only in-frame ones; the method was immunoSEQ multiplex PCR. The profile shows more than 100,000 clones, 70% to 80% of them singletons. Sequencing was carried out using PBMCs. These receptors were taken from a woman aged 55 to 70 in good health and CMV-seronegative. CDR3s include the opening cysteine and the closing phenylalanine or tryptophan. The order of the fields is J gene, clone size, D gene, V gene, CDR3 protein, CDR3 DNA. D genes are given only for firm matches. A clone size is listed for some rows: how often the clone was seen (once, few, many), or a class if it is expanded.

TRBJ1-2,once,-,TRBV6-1,CASSSGLANYGYTF,TGTGCCAGCAGTTCGGGACTAGCTAACTATGGCTACACCTTC
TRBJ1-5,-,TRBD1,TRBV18,CASAPAGTDHQPQHF,TGTGCCAGCGCGCCAGCCGGGACAGATCATCAGCCCCAGCATTTT
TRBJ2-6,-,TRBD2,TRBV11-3,CASSLGGGGSGANVLTF,TGTGCCAGCAGCTTAGGGGGGGGAGGCTCTGGGGCCAACGTCCTGACTTTC
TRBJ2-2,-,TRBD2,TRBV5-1,CASSLFASGSYTGELFF,TGCGCCAGCAGCTTATTCGCTAGCGGGTCGTACACCGGGGAGCTGTTTTTT
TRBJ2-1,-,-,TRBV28,CASKGTCEQFF,TGTGCCAGCAAAGGGACATGTGAGCAGTTCTTC
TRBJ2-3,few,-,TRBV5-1,CASRPTGDHTDTQYF,TGCGCCAGCAGACCGACAGGCGATCACACAGATACGCAGTATTTT
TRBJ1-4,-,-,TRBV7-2,CASSPRAGVGEKLFF,TGTGCCAGCAGCCCCCGGGCGGGAGTTGGGGAAAAACTGTTTTTT
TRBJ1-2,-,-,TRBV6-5,CASSYSIRNPRYTF,TGTGCCAGCAGTTACTCGATCAGGAACCCCCGCTACACCTTC
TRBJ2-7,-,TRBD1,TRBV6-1,CASSEMFGTGGDSGSYEQYF,TGTGCCAGCAGTGAAATGTTCGGGACAGGGGGGGATTCGGGATCCTACGAGCAGTACTTC
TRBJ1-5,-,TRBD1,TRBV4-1,CASSPDRAQPQHF,TGCGCCAGCAGTCCTGACAGGGCCCAGCCCCAGCATTTT
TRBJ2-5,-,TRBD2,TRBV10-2,CASRGGEGVETQYF,TGCGCCAGCAGGGGGGGGGAAGGTGTGGAGACCCAGTACTTC
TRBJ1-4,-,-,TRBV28,CASSPGGAIEKLFF,TGTGCCAGCAGCCCCGGCGGGGCAATCGAAAAACTGTTTTTT
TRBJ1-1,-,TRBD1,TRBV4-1,CASSHPWTGNTEAFF,TGCGCCAGCAGCCATCCCTGGACAGGCAACACTGAAGCTTTCTTT
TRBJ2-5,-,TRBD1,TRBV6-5,CASSRQGFDQETQYF,TGTGCCAGCAGCCGACAGGGATTCGACCAAGAGACCCAGTACTTC
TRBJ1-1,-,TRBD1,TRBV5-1,CASNWADRGNMNTEAFF,TGCGCCAGCAACTGGGCGGACAGGGGTAATATGAACACTGAAGCTTTCTTT